This is a list of T cell receptor beta chains from one sample in a study of OX40 agonist ivuxolimab in advanced cancers. Data came from immunoSEQ multiplex PCR; TCRdb stores just in-frame clones and leaves some out. The profile shows 20,000 to 25,000 clones, about 86% of them singletons. Sequenced here: CD4+ or CD8+ T cells sorted from blood, sampled in a trial of the OX40 agonist ivuxolimab. These receptors originate from an adult with an advanced solid tumor such as melanoma, head and neck, liver or kidney cancer. CDR3s include the opening cysteine and the closing phenylalanine or tryptophan. Fields, in order: J gene, D gene, clone size, V gene, CDR3 protein, CDR3 DNA. The D gene is left open where the match is weak. Size is stated for part of the rows, as once, few or many counts, or as a class when the clone is expanded.

j_call: TRBJ2-5
d_call: .
clone_size: .
v_call: TRBV6-5
cdr3_aa: CASRAVGETQYF
cdr3_nt: TGTGCCAGCCGAGCCGTGGGGGAGACCCAGTACTTC

j_call: TRBJ1-3
d_call: TRBD1
clone_size: .
v_call: TRBV5-8
cdr3_aa: CASSAGQGGSGNTIYF
cdr3_nt: TGTGCCAGCAGCGCGGGACAGGGAGGATCTGGAAACACCATATATTTT

j_call: TRBJ2-3
d_call: .
clone_size: .
v_call: TRBV2
cdr3_aa: CASLRSLVGGPTYTDTQYF
cdr3_nt: TGTGCCAGTCTCCGATCACTAGTGGGGGGCCCCACCTACACAGATACGCAGTATTTT

j_call: TRBJ1-1
d_call: .
clone_size: once
v_call: TRBV7-9
cdr3_aa: CASSFSETEAFF
cdr3_nt: TGTGCCAGCAGTTTTAGTGAAACTGAAGCTTTCTTT

j_call: TRBJ1-1
d_call: TRBD1
clone_size: .
v_call: TRBV27
cdr3_aa: CASKYTGTGHTEAFF
cdr3_nt: TGTGCCAGCAAGTACACCGGGACAGGGCACACTGAAGCTTTCTTT

j_call: TRBJ2-6
d_call: .
clone_size: .
v_call: TRBV6-6
cdr3_aa: CATPTSSGANVLTF
cdr3_nt: TGTGCCACCCCGACTAGTTCTGGGGCCAACGTCCTGACTTTC

j_call: TRBJ2-5
d_call: TRBD1
clone_size: .
v_call: TRBV13
cdr3_aa: CASSLGPGQGYETQYF
cdr3_nt: TGTGCCAGCAGCTTAGGACCGGGACAGGGATACGAGACCCAGTACTTC

j_call: TRBJ2-7
d_call: .
clone_size: .
v_call: TRBV4-1
cdr3_aa: CASSPYRGQTYEQYF
cdr3_nt: TGCGCCAGCAGCCCTTATAGAGGACAGACCTACGAGCAGTACTTC

j_call: TRBJ1-2
d_call: .
clone_size: .
v_call: TRBV6-5
cdr3_aa: CASSYGADYGYTF
cdr3_nt: TGTGCCAGCAGTTACGGGGCAGACTATGGCTACACCTTC

j_call: TRBJ1-1
d_call: .
clone_size: .
v_call: TRBV5-4
cdr3_aa: CASSFSSTEAFF
cdr3_nt: TGTGCCAGCAGCTTCTCGAGTACTGAAGCTTTCTTT

j_call: TRBJ1-5
d_call: .
clone_size: .
v_call: TRBV19
cdr3_aa: CASNIRDSNQPQHF
cdr3_nt: TGTGCCAGTAATATCCGGGACAGCAATCAGCCCCAGCATTTT

j_call: TRBJ2-7
d_call: TRBD1
clone_size: .
v_call: TRBV13
cdr3_aa: CASSLATGDYEQYF
cdr3_nt: TGTGCCAGCAGCTTAGCGACAGGGGACTACGAGCAGTACTTC

j_call: TRBJ1-3
d_call: .
clone_size: .
v_call: TRBV19
cdr3_aa: CASSLGLSGNTIYF
cdr3_nt: TGTGCCAGTAGTCTAGGACTCTCTGGAAACACCATATATTTT

j_call: TRBJ2-7
d_call: .
clone_size: .
v_call: TRBV6-5
cdr3_aa: CASSASGTRTNEQYF
cdr3_nt: TGTGCCAGCAGTGCCTCCGGGACGAGGACGAACGAGCAGTACTTC

j_call: TRBJ1-3
d_call: .
clone_size: .
v_call: TRBV28
cdr3_aa: CASSTQGRNTIYF
cdr3_nt: TGTGCCAGCAGTACTCAGGGACGAAACACCATATATTTT

j_call: TRBJ2-7
d_call: TRBD2
clone_size: once
v_call: TRBV18
cdr3_aa: CASSPREGSYEQYF
cdr3_nt: TGTGCCAGCTCACCTCGGGAGGGGTCGTACGAGCAGTACTTC